The 4 T cell receptor beta chains given below trace back to one sample, sequenced in a study of shared clonotypes between healthy human individuals. Positive CCR7 selection of CD45RO-negative cells yielded the naive CD8 cells, and terminally differentiated effector memory CD45RA+ cells were excluded. The data were produced by immunoSEQ multiplex PCR, yet TCRdb's version contains in-frame clones alone and is incomplete. The table lists around 2,000,000 clones, about 95% of them singletons, with 0.9% to 1.3% in the top ten. The sample comprised naive CD8+ T cells sorted from blood. The source of these receptors is a man aged 18-30 years in good health.

The chain is built from TRBV11-1 and TRBJ2-7, with 9 nucleotides matching TRBD1. Looked up from germline, CDR1 is SGHAT and CDR2 is FQDESV (reference sequence). The length of the CDR3 is 15 residues. V gave up 5 bases and J gave up 3 bases; unmatched junction bases: 8. CDR3 residues: CASSPDRGRIYEQYF. CDR3 in DNA: TGTGCCAGCAGCCCAGACAGGGGGAGGATCTACGAGCAGTACTTC.

The chain recombines TRBV4-1 with TRBJ2-5; perhaps TRBD1 as D (6 bases). V was shortened by 0 bases and J by 2 bases, with 16 bases between the two germline ends. The V gene's germline CDR1 is MGHRA and CDR2 YSYEKL. The CDR3 extends over 17 amino acids. The CDR3 loop is CASSQEDVGATQETQYF. The DNA for the CDR3 is TGCGCCAGCAGCCAAGAAGATGTGGGGGCAACGCAAGAGACCCAGTACTTC.

The CDR3 here is CASQGATYEQYF. In nucleotides, the CDR3 is TGTGCCTCCCAGGGGGCAACCTACGAGCAGTACTTC. The chain uses TRBV28 and TRBJ2-7, with 8 bases matching TRBD1. The length of the CDR3 is 12 residues. In germline, CDR1 is MDHEN, CDR2 SYDVKM. V lost 11 bases to trimming and J lost 2 bases; unmatched junction nucleotides: 5.

A remark on this clone: In the same sample, other DNA sequences code for this CDR3. The genes are TRBV6-5 and TRBJ2-7, with a weak D call TRBD1 (6 bases). Trimming took off 0 bases at V and 5 bases at J, with 8 bases between the two ends. The CDR3 extends over 13 amino acids. Germline V gene data show CDR1 as MNHEY and CDR2 as SVGAGI. The chain's CDR3 is CASSYSAGDEQYF. The CDR3 coding sequence is TGTGCCAGCAGTTACTCGGCAGGGGACGAGCAGTACTTC.